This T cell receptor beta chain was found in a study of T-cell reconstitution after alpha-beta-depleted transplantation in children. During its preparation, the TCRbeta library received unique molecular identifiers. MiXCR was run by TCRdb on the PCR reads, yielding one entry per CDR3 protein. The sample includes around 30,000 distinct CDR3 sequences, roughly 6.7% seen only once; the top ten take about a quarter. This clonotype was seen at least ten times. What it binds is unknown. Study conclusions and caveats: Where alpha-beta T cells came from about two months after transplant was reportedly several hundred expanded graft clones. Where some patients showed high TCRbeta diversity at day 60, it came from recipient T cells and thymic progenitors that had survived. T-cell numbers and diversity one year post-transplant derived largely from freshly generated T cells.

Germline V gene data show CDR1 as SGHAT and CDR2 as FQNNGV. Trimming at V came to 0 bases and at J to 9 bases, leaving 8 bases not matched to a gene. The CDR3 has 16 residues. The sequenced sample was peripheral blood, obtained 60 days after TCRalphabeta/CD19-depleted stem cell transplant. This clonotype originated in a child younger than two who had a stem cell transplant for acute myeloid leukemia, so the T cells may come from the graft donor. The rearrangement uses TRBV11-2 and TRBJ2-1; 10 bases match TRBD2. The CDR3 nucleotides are TGTGCCAGCAGCTTAGAGCTAGCGGGGGCCTCTGCTGAGCAGTTCTTC. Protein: CASSLELAGASAEQFF.